This passage covers 28 T cell receptor beta chains from one sample sequenced in a study of beta chain features in type 1 diabetes. Of the isolated RNA, all was reverse transcribed, and so the sequenced material was expressed TCRB transcripts. This table comes from immunoSEQ multiplex PCR, and its TCRdb copy is limited to in-frame clones, with some not included. The sample shows 250,000 to 350,000 clones, about 10% of them seen only once. Sequences were obtained from naive CD4+ T cells from blood. The origin of the receptors is a young woman in good health.

In its sample, this clone was seen a few times. The chain has TRBV9 and TRBJ1-1; maybe TRBD1 (6 bases). In germline, CDR1 is SGDLS, CDR2 YYNGEE. V shed 0 bases and J shed 1 base, with 10 bases lying between them. The CDR3 has 15 residues. CDR3 nucleotides: TGTGCCAGCAGCGTAGACGGCAGGGGGAACACTGAAGCTTTCTTT. Translating gives CASSVDGRGNTEAFF.

This clone turned up a few times. Other DNA sequences in this sample translate to the same CDR3. The rearrangement links TRBV18 to TRBJ2-7, with a weak D call TRBD2 (6 bases). Germline V gene sequence: CDR1 KGHSH, CDR2 LQKENI. CDR3 length: 13 residues. The V end was cut by 3 bases, the J end by 2 bases, with 8 bases between. The CDR3 sequence: CASSPGLTYEQYF. In nucleotides, the CDR3 is TGTGCCAGCTCACCGGGACTTACCTACGAGCAGTACTTC. Full variable domain (rest looked up from reference TRBV18 and TRBJ2-7): NAGVMQNPRHLVRRRGQEARLRCSPMKGHSHVYWYRQLPEEGLKFMVYLQKENIIDESGMPKERFSAEFPKEGPSILRIQQVVRGDSAAYFCASSPGLTYEQYFGPGTRLTVT.

This chain links TRBV2 with TRBJ2-4, with TRBD1 matching over 9 bases. Trimming at V came to 9 bases and at J to 0 bases, leaving 3 bases not matched to a gene. Per germline, CDR1 SNHLY and CDR2 FYNNEI. CDR3 length: 14 amino acids. CDR3 sequence: CARGQGQAKNIQYF. The CDR3 bases are TGTGCCAGGGGACAGGGCCAAGCCAAAAACATTCAGTACTTC.

This chain links TRBV29-1 with TRBJ2-7; the D is unclear. V dropped 4 bases and J dropped 3 bases, with 13 bases sitting between them. This CDR3 contains 13 residues. Per germline, CDR1 SQVTM and CDR2 ANQGSEA. DNA of the CDR3: TGCAGCGTTGTGGGCAGCCGAGACTACGAGCAGTACTTC. It is translated as CSVVGSRDYEQYF.

The chain carries TRBV9 and TRBJ2-5, with D maybe TRBD2 (5 bases). V was clipped by 4 bases and J by 3 bases, with 16 bases between them. Germline-derived CDR1 and CDR2 are SGDLS and YYNGEE. The CDR3 totals 15 residues. The CDR3 DNA is TGTGCCAGCAGCCATTCGACTGGGAGAGAAGAGACCCAGTACTTC. Encoded protein: CASSHSTGREETQYF. Based on the CDR3 plus reference TRBV9 and TRBJ2-5, the full variable domain is DSGVTQTPKHLITATGQRVTLRCSPRSGDLSVYWYQQSLDQGLQFLIQYYNGEERAKGNILERFSAQQFPDLHSELNLSSLELGDSALYFCASSHSTGREETQYFGPGTRLLVL.

The rearrangement uses TRBV30 and TRBJ2-5, with D possibly TRBD1 on 6 matching bases. The CDR3 is made up of 13 amino acids. V lost 3 bases to trimming and J lost 3 bases, with 11 bases between them. Germline assignment: CDR1 GTSNPN and CDR2 SVGIG (reference sequence). The CDR3 DNA sequence: TGTGCCTGGAGCTATGGGACAAAAGAGACCCAGTACTTC. It translates to CAWSYGTKETQYF.

This clone has a handful of counts. The CDR3 DNA reads as TGTGCCAGCAGCGTAGAGCCCGAGGGCGGGACCCAGTACTTC. Its protein is CASSVEPEGGTQYF. V usage is TRBV9 and J usage is TRBJ2-5, with a possible D match to TRBD2 (5 bases). Germline values: CDR1 SGDLS, CDR2 YYNGEE. V gave up 0 bases and J gave up 7 bases, with 13 bases separating them. The CDR3 loop spans 14 amino acids.

This chain uses TRBV28 with TRBJ2-7; TRBD2 agrees at 8 bases. CDR3 length: 15 residues. Germline-derived CDR1 and CDR2 are MDHEN and SYDVKM. V trimming: 6 bases; J trimming: 0 bases; junction bases outside the gene matches: 7. The DNA of the CDR3 is TGTGCCAGCAGCTCCTCTAGCGGGTACTCCTACGAGCAGTACTTC. Its protein is CASSSSSGYSYEQYF. The variable domain in full, with the rest retrieved from reference TRBV28 and TRBJ2-7, is DVKVTQSSRYLVKRTGEKVFLECVQDMDHENMFWYRQDPGLGLRLIYFSYDVKMKEKGDIPEGYSVSREKKERFSLILESASTNQTSMYLCASSSSSGYSYEQYFGPGTRLTVT.

This clone was seen more than once but under ten times. V and J are TRBV9 and TRBJ2-7; TRBD1 agrees at 9 bases. Germline assignment: CDR1 SGDLS and CDR2 YYNGEE. The CDR3 spans 16 residues. Unmatched junction bases numbered 12, after V lost 3 bases and J lost 5 bases. Here the CDR3 DNA reads TGTGCCAGCAGCGGATCCGGGACAGGGAACTATCACGAGCAGTACTTC. Translation: CASSGSGTGNYHEQYF.

This clone has more than one count but fewer than ten. The genes are TRBV2 and TRBJ2-3, with 8 bases fitting TRBD1. This CDR3 has 14 amino acids. In germline, CDR1 is SNHLY, CDR2 FYNNEI. Trimming removed 6 bases from V and 4 bases from J; junction bases left unmatched: 6. CDR3 in DNA: TGTGCCAGCAGCGCCGGACAGGGTCCAGATACGCAGTATTTT. It codes for CASSAGQGPDTQYF.

The chain uses TRBV18 and TRBJ2-5; 13 nucleotides match TRBD2. V shed 1 base and J 3 bases; nucleotides not matched to a gene: 5. CDR3 length: 17 amino acids. In germline, CDR1 is KGHSH, CDR2 LQKENI. The CDR3, as DNA: TGTGCCAGCTCACCACGCGATGGACTAGCGGGAGAAGAGACCCAGTACTTC. Encoded protein: CASSPRDGLAGEETQYF.

This clone was observed a handful of times. The chain joins TRBV2 to TRBJ2-7; 8 bases agree with TRBD2. Trimming removed 2 bases from V and 0 bases from J; junction bases left unmatched: 9. This CDR3 spans 17 amino acids. Looked up from germline, CDR1 is SNHLY and CDR2 is FYNNEI. CDR3 residues: CASSEMRPSGSSYEQYF. The DNA for the CDR3 is TGTGCCAGCAGTGAAATGAGGCCTAGCGGGTCCTCCTACGAGCAGTACTTC. The complete variable domain, with remaining parts taken from reference TRBV2 and TRBJ2-7, reads EPEVTQTPSHQVTQMGQEVILRCVPISNHLYFYWYRQILGQKVEFLVSFYNNEISEKSEIFDDQFSVERPDGSNFTLKIRSTKLEDSAMYFCASSEMRPSGSSYEQYFGPGTRLTVT.

This clone was seen only a few times. DNA of the CDR3: TGTGCCAGTAGTAGCCGGACAGGGGGCGGCCTCGAGCAGTACTTC. Amino acids: CASSSRTGGGLEQYF. The V gene is TRBV19, the J gene TRBJ2-7; the match to TRBD1 covers 11 bases. V lost 4 bases and J lost 6; bases outside the gene matches: 8. From germline, CDR1 is LNHDA and CDR2 SQIVND (reference sequence). CDR3 size: 15 residues.

V and J are TRBV5-6 and TRBJ1-2; 8 nucleotides match TRBD1. CDR3 size: 14 residues. V trimming: 0 bases; J trimming: 7 bases; junction bases outside the gene matches: 5. Germline V gene data show CDR1 as SGHDT and CDR2 as YYEEEE. The CDR3 sequence: CASSLGQGLGGYTF. The CDR3 DNA reads TGTGCCAGCAGCTTGGGACAGGGGCTTGGTGGCTACACCTTC.

This clone was seen a few times. The chain has TRBV6-6 and TRBJ2-5; no clear D gene. V lost 2 bases, J lost 4 bases, and 8 bases lay in between. Germline CDR1 and CDR2: MNHNY and SVGAGI (reference sequence). The CDR3 sequence is 13 residues long. The CDR3 loop is CASSYPGGETQYF. Written as DNA, the CDR3 is TGTGCCAGCAGTTACCCTGGCGGAGAGACCCAGTACTTC.

This clone occurred a few times. This rearrangement joins TRBV5-4 to TRBJ2-7; 7 bases are a match to TRBD2. Germline V gene data show CDR1 as SGHNT and CDR2 as YYREEE (reference sequence). This CDR3 is built from 15 residues. Losses at the gene ends were 0 bases for V and 1 base for J; bases not matched to a gene: 4. The CDR3 DNA reads TGTGCCAGCAGCTTGGCCGGGAGGACGTCCTACGAGCAGTACTTC. Translating it yields CASSLAGRTSYEQYF. The full variable domain, in which reference TRBV5-4 and TRBJ2-7 provide the parts outside the CDR3, is ETGVTQSPTHLIKTRGQQVTLRCSSQSGHNTVSWYQQALGQGPQFIFQYYREEENGRGNFPPRFSGLQFPNYSSELNVNALELDDSALYLCASSLAGRTSYEQYFGPGTRLTVT.

This clone occurred a few times. The gene calls are TRBV29-1 and TRBJ2-3, with 8 bases aligning to TRBD2. The V gene's germline CDR1 is SQVTM and CDR2 ANQGSEA. This CDR3 is 15 amino acids long. After removal of 1 base from V and 6 bases from J, the junction contained 9 bases not matched to a gene. The CDR3 is CSVEGTSRRLDTQYF. The CDR3 DNA reads TGCAGCGTTGAAGGGACTAGCAGGAGATTGGATACGCAGTATTTT.

V usage is TRBV14 and J usage is TRBJ2-1; 12 bases fit TRBD2. V shed 4 bases, J shed 9 bases, and the junction held 7 bases outside the gene matches. CDR1 SGHDN and CDR2 FVKESK come from the germline V gene. CDR3 length equals 15 residues. CDR3 nucleotides: TGTGCCAGCAGCCTCCGGACTAGCGGGATAGTTGAGCAGTTCTTC. Encoded protein: CASSLRTSGIVEQFF.

This clone has just a few counts. The chain has TRBV14 and TRBJ2-1, with 11 positions matching TRBD2. The CDR3 spans 18 residues. CDR1 is SGHDN and CDR2 is FVKESK in the germline V gene. V dropped 3 bases and J dropped 7; count of bases not matched to a gene: 14. CDR3 in amino acids: CASSQLVLAGVGGNEQFF. In DNA, the CDR3 is TGTGCCAGCAGCCAGCTAGTACTAGCGGGAGTTGGTGGAAATGAGCAGTTCTTC.

This clone was counted only a few times. Other DNA sequences from this sample encode an identical CDR3 as well. The chain is built from TRBV18 and TRBJ2-5; 11 bases agree with TRBD2. The CDR3 has 14 residues. The junction had 0 bases not matched to a gene; V was cut back by 3 bases and J by 3 bases. In germline, CDR1 is KGHSH, CDR2 LQKENI. The CDR3 loop is CASSPTSGKETQYF. The DNA for the CDR3 is TGTGCCAGCTCACCGACTAGCGGGAAAGAGACCCAGTACTTC.

As regards this clone: Compared with germline, one end of the junction differs, possibly owing to a read error. The chain couples TRBV7-7 to TRBJ2-3; possibly TRBD2 for D (6 bases). CDR3 length equals 15 residues. CDR1 and CDR2 (germline): SSHAT, FNYEAQ (reference sequence). CDR3 region: CASSQGTLSVDTQYF. DNA for the CDR3: TGTGCTAGCAGCCAAGGGACTCTCTCGGTAGATACGCAGTATTTT.

This chain connects TRBV11-2 to TRBJ2-7, with D possibly being TRBD2 (6 bases). With 5 bases removed from V and 3 bases from J, the gap between germline ends came to 14 bases. From germline, CDR1 is SGHAT and CDR2 FQNNGV. This CDR3 spans 14 amino acids. The CDR3 DNA reads as TGTGCCAGCAGCCCCGGGGCGGGGTTCTACGAGCAGTACTTC. Translation: CASSPGAGFYEQYF. The variable domain in full, with the rest retrieved from reference TRBV11-2 and TRBJ2-7, is EAGVAQSPRYKIIEKRQSVAFWCNPISGHATLYWYQQILGQGPKLLIQFQNNGVVDDSQLPKDRFSAERLKGVDSTLKIQPAKLEDSAVYLCASSPGAGFYEQYFGPGTRLTVT.

This clone was seen a few times. The V gene is TRBV7-2, the J gene TRBJ2-7; 8 positions match TRBD2. The CDR3 length is 15 residues. With 2 bases clipped from V and 3 bases from J, the junction kept 6 bases outside the gene matches. Germline-derived CDR1 and CDR2 are SGHTA and FQGNSA. The CDR3 coding sequence is TGTGCCAGCAGCTTAAACGGGAGGGCCGTCTACGAGCAGTACTTC. Amino acids: CASSLNGRAVYEQYF.

This clone was found a few times. The V gene is TRBV19, the J gene TRBJ1-5, with no clear D. The CDR3 is 12 residues long. Germline CDR1 LNHDA, CDR2 SQIVND (reference sequence). Trimming removed 6 bases at V and 6 bases at J, with 9 bases between. CDR3 amino acids: CASSFSGQPQHF. The CDR3 nucleotides are TGTGCCAGTAGCTTCTCAGGTCAGCCCCAGCATTTT.

The chain uses TRBV7-2 and TRBJ2-3; TRBD1 matches at 7 bases. Trimming at V came to 5 bases and at J to 1 base, leaving 12 bases not matched to a gene. The germline V gene encodes CDR1 SGHTA and CDR2 FQGNSA. The CDR3 consists of 17 residues. CDR3 sequence (DNA): TGTGCCAGCAGCGCCCTGGTGGGGACAGTCGGCACAGATACGCAGTATTTT. Its protein product is CASSALVGTVGTDTQYF.

This clone was counted between two and nine times. The V call is TRBV5-4, the J call TRBJ2-7, with TRBD2 identical over 13 bases. This CDR3 comprises 14 residues. V was clipped by 4 bases and J by 6 bases; unmatched bases: 4. Germline V CDR1 and CDR2: SGHNT, YYREEE (reference sequence). CDR3 protein: CASSPGLAGVEQYF. For the CDR3, the DNA is TGTGCCAGCAGCCCCGGACTAGCGGGAGTCGAGCAGTACTTC. Full variable domain (remainder filled in from reference TRBV5-4 and TRBJ2-7): ETGVTQSPTHLIKTRGQQVTLRCSSQSGHNTVSWYQQALGQGPQFIFQYYREEENGRGNFPPRFSGLQFPNYSSELNVNALELDDSALYLCASSPGLAGVEQYFGPGTRLTVT.

This clone was seen only a few times. This chain connects TRBV5-6 to TRBJ2-7; D gene uncertain. Trimming took 4 bases from V and 3 from J, leaving 5 bases between them. Germline CDR1 reads SGHDT; CDR2 reads YYEEEE. This CDR3 is built from 11 residues. The CDR3: CASSQYYEQYF. For the CDR3, the DNA is TGTGCCAGCAGCCAGTACTACGAGCAGTACTTC.

This chain uses TRBV9 with TRBJ2-1, with 10 nucleotides matching TRBD1. The trim removed 6 bases at V and 9 bases at J, leaving 6 bases unmatched. The CDR3 runs 13 residues. CDR1 and CDR2 (germline): SGDLS, YYNGEE. The CDR3 reads CASNKDRGGEQFF. As DNA, the CDR3 is TGTGCCAGCAACAAGGACAGGGGGGGTGAGCAGTTCTTC.